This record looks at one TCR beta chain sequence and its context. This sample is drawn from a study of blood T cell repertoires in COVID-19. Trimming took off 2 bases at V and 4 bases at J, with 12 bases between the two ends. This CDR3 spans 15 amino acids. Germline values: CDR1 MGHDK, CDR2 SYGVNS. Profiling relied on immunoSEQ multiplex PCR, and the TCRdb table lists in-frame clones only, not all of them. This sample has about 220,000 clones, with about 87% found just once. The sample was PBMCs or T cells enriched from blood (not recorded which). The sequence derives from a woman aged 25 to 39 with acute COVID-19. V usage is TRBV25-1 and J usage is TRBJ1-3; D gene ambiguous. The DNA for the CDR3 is TGTGCCAGCAGTGAACTTTCGGGGTACGGAAACACCATATATTTT. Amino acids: CASSELSGYGNTIYF.